The rows below give T cell receptor beta chains drawn from one sample of a study of cytomegalovirus exposure and HLA in healthy donors. Data came from immunoSEQ multiplex PCR; TCRdb stores just in-frame clones and leaves some out. This sample has 210,000 or so clones, with 75% to 90% found just once. Sequenced: PBMCs. The receptors stem from a boy aged 2-15 years in good health and CMV-seronegative. The CDR3 runs from the conserved cysteine through the conserved F or W. D genes are given only for firm matches. Clone size is shown for a subset of rows, as once, few, many or a class of expanded clone.

-	TRBD1	TRBJ1-6	TRBV6-5	TGTGCCAGCACAAGGGACAGTGTCTCACCCCTCCACTTT	CASTRDSVSPLHF
-	-	TRBJ1-2	TRBV7-9	TGTGCCAGCAGCTTAGCGGGGGGGAACAGCTATGGCTACACCTTC	CASSLAGGNSYGYTF
-	-	TRBJ1-4	TRBV25-1	TGTGCCAGCAGTGGACACCAGGGGATTGGTAATGAAAAACTGTTTTTT	CASSGHQGIGNEKLFF
-	TRBD2	TRBJ2-2	TRBV27	TGTGCCAGCAGTTTATCGCTCGGGACTAGTCTAGTCACCGGGGAGCTGTTTTTT	CASSLSLGTSLVTGELFF
-	TRBD2	TRBJ2-1	TRBV19	TGTGCCAGTACAGGACTAGCCCCCAATGAGCAGTTCTTC	CASTGLAPNEQFF
-	-	TRBJ2-2	TRBV21-1	TGTGCCAGCAGCACGGAGGGGCTTGGCACCGGGGAGCTGTTTTTT	CASSTEGLGTGELFF
-	-	TRBJ2-1	TRBV11-2	TGTGCCAGCAGCTTAGGGGGGCTAGCTGGCGAGCAGTTCTTC	CASSLGGLAGEQFF
-	TRBD1	TRBJ2-2	TRBV27	TGTGCCAGCAGGACAGGGGTAGACACCGGGGAGCTGTTTTTT	CASRTGVDTGELFF
-	TRBD2	TRBJ2-7	TRBV18	TGTGCCAGCTCACCACCGGGAGGGCGCAGGACCTACGAGCAGTACTTC	CASSPPGGRRTYEQYF
few	-	TRBJ1-2	TRBV29-1	TGCAGCGCAAATCGGGGGGGTGGCTACACCTTC	CSANRGGGYTF
few	TRBD2	TRBJ2-6	TRBV30	TGTGCCGGGATGGGGACTACTAACTCTGGGGCCAACGTCCTGACTTTC	CAGMGTTNSGANVLTF
once	TRBD1	TRBJ2-3	TRBV7-3	TGTGCCAGCAGCACCGGGACAGGGGCCCGCACAGATACGCAGTATTTT	CASSTGTGARTDTQYF
-	-	TRBJ2-2	TRBV9	TGTGCCAGCAGCGCACTTTACACCGGGGAGCTGTTTTTT	CASSALYTGELFF
-	-	TRBJ2-2	TRBV11-1	TGTGCCAGCAGCTTATCGAGGGACACCGGGGAGCTGTTTTTT	CASSLSRDTGELFF
-	-	TRBJ2-3	TRBV9	TGTGCCAGCAGCGCCCCGGACAGCCTCACAGATACGCAGTATTTT	CASSAPDSLTDTQYF
once	-	TRBJ1-6	TRBV5-4	TGTGCCAGCAGCCCCGACGGGATCTCCTATAATTCACCCCTCCACTTT	CASSPDGISYNSPLHF
-	-	TRBJ2-7	TRBV10-2	TGCGCCAGCAGAGCAGCAGGTGGCGAGCAGTACTTC	CASRAAGGEQYF
few	-	TRBJ1-3	TRBV6-1	TGTGCCAGCAGCACAGGCTTACTCTCTGGAAACACCATATATTTT	CASSTGLLSGNTIYF
-	-	TRBJ2-7	TRBV5-1	TGCGCCAGCAGCTTGGGGGTCGGCGGGCTCTACGAGCAGTACTTC	CASSLGVGGLYEQYF
-	TRBD1	TRBJ2-7	TRBV30	TGTGCCTGGAAAGGGACAGGGTGGTACGAGCAGTACTTC	CAWKGTGWYEQYF
-	-	TRBJ1-6	TRBV30	TGTGCCTGGATCGACGGGATTCAAAATTCACCCCTCCACTTT	CAWIDGIQNSPLHF
-	-	TRBJ2-1	TRBV7-6	TGTGCCAGCAGCTTAGAAGGGACTGGAAGGTTCAATGAGCAGTTCTTC	CASSLEGTGRFNEQFF
-	-	TRBJ2-1	TRBV7-9	TGTGCCAGCAGCTCTGTTTCGGTGAATGAGCAGTTCTTC	CASSSVSVNEQFF
-	TRBD2	TRBJ2-1	TRBV30	TGTGCCTGGAATTCAAAGGGACTAGAATTATGGTTCTTC	CAWNSKGLELWFF
-	-	TRBJ2-7	TRBV7-3	TGTGCCAGCAGCTTAACCCGCCAGGGGCTAACCTACGAGCAGTACTTC	CASSLTRQGLTYEQYF
-	-	TRBJ2-6	TRBV10-3	TGTGCCATCAACGGTTTTGGGGCCAACGTCCTGACTTTC	CAINGFGANVLTF
-	-	TRBJ2-7	TRBV11-2	TGTGCCAGCAGCGTAAGTGGTGTGACTGGGGAGCAGTACTTC	CASSVSGVTGEQYF
-	-	TRBJ1-2	TRBV5-6	TGTGCCAGCACCACCCCCGACAGCCCCTATGGCTACACCTTC	CASTTPDSPYGYTF
few	-	TRBJ1-1	TRBV6-5	TGTGCCAGCAGTTACTCGAGACACCAGAACACTGAAGCTTTCTTT	CASSYSRHQNTEAFF
-	TRBD2	TRBJ2-1	TRBV9	TGTGCCAGCAGCGTAGTGTCCCCCGGGGGGGGGACGAGCGGGAGGACAGCCTACAATGAGCAGTTCTTC	CASSVVSPGGGTSGRTAYNEQFF
-	TRBD2	TRBJ2-1	TRBV13	TGTGCCAGCAGCTCCGGGCGGGGGACTAGCTACGAGCAGTTCTTC	CASSSGRGTSYEQFF
-	-	TRBJ1-3	TRBV7-4	TGTGCCAGCAGCTGTGGAGGGAACGGAAACACCATATATTTT	CASSCGGNGNTIYF
-	-	TRBJ1-1	TRBV20-1	TGCGCCGGGGAGAACACTGAAGCTTTCTTT	CAGENTEAFF
-	TRBD2	TRBJ2-1	TRBV2	TGTGCCAGCAGAGAAAGTGTAGCGGGAGTAGGGGATGAGCAGTTCTTC	CASRESVAGVGDEQFF
-	-	TRBJ2-7	TRBV19	TGTGCCAGTACTGAGGGCGACTCAAGGCACGAGCAGTACTTC	CASTEGDSRHEQYF
-	-	TRBJ1-2	TRBV27	TGTGCCAGCAGGACATCGGGGTCCTATGGCTACACCTTC	CASRTSGSYGYTF
-	-	TRBJ2-7	TRBV7-9	TGTGCCAGCAGCTTCCTATCGGACGGGAGCTCCTACGAGCAGTACTTC	CASSFLSDGSSYEQYF
-	-	TRBJ1-4	TRBV30	TGTGCCTGGAGTGTAAAGGGGTCCCAAAAACTGTTTTTT	CAWSVKGSQKLFF
-	-	TRBJ1-2	TRBV14	TGTGCCAGCAGCCAAGATCGGATATCCGGGGGCTACACCTTC	CASSQDRISGGYTF
-	-	TRBJ1-2	TRBV7-9	TGTGCCAGCAGCTTACCTGGCCTAGGGGTTACCTTC	CASSLPGLGVTF
-	-	TRBJ1-2	TRBV5-1	TGCGCCAGCAACGGGGATTTGGACTATGGCTACACCTTC	CASNGDLDYGYTF
-	TRBD2	TRBJ2-7	TRBV30	TGTGCCTGGACCTCGGGAGGTTGGTACGAGCAGTACTTC	CAWTSGGWYEQYF
-	TRBD1	TRBJ2-2	TRBV15	TGTGCCACCAGCAGAGAGCCGGGACAGGGGAACACCGGGGAGCTGTTTTTT	CATSREPGQGNTGELFF
-	-	TRBJ2-5	TRBV6-1	TGTGCCAGCAGTGTGCGGGAACAAGAGACCCAGTACTTC	CASSVREQETQYF
-	TRBD2	TRBJ2-5	TRBV9	TGTGCCAGCAGCGTAGCAAGAGCGGGGGAGGAGACCCAGTACTTC	CASSVARAGEETQYF
-	TRBD1	TRBJ1-6	TRBV14	TGTGCCAGCAGCCAAGAGGGACAGGGGGTTCTTAATTCACCCCTCCACTTT	CASSQEGQGVLNSPLHF
-	TRBD1	TRBJ2-6	TRBV25-1	TGTGCCAGCAGTGCTCAACAGGGGATCTCTGGGGCCAACGTCCTGACTTTC	CASSAQQGISGANVLTF
-	-	TRBJ2-1	TRBV10-3	TGTGCCATCAGTGAGTCTGGCCCTAGTGAGCAGTTCTTC	CAISESGPSEQFF
few	-	TRBJ2-7	TRBV6-1	TGTGCCAGCAGTGAAGCCTTCTCCTACGAGCAGTACTTC	CASSEAFSYEQYF
once	-	TRBJ2-2	TRBV10-3	TGTGCCATCAGTGGGACCTTGGGGGGATATAGTCCCGGGGAGCTGTTTTTT	CAISGTLGGYSPGELFF
-	-	TRBJ2-1	TRBV5-3	TGTGCCAGAAGCGGGGACTCTTACAATGAGCAGTTCTTC	CARSGDSYNEQFF
-	-	TRBJ1-2	TRBV11-2	TGTGCCAGCAGCTTCTCCAGGGGCTATGGCTACACCTTC	CASSFSRGYGYTF
-	-	TRBJ2-2	TRBV19	TGTGCCAGTAGTATCGGAGTCGGCCTAGGCGGGGAGCTGTTTTTT	CASSIGVGLGGELFF
-	-	TRBJ2-5	TRBV19	TGTGCCAGTAGTATAGGGGGGCAATCGTACCAAGAGACCCAGTACTTC	CASSIGGQSYQETQYF
-	-	TRBJ2-2	TRBV9	TGTGCCAGCAGCGTAGACCCTCCGACTATAACCGGGGAGCTGTTTTTT	CASSVDPPTITGELFF